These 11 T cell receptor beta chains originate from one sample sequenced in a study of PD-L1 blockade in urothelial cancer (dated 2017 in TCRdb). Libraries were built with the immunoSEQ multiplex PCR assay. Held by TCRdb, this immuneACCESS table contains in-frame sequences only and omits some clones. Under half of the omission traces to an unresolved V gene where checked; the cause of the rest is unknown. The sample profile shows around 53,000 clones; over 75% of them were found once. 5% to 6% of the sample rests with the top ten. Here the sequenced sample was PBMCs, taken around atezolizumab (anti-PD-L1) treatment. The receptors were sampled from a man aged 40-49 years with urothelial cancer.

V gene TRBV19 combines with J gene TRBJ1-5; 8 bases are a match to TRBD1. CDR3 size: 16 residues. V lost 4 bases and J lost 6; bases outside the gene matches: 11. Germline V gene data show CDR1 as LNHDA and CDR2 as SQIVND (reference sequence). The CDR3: CASSSLGQGGVQPQHF. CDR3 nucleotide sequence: TGTGCCAGTAGTAGCCTCGGACAGGGTGGGGTTCAGCCCCAGCATTTT.

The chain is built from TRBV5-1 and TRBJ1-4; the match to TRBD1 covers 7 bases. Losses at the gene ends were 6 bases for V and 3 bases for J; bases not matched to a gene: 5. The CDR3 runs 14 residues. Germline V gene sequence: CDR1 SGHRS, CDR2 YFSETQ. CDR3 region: CASNSGTANEKLFF. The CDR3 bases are TGCGCCAGCAATTCGGGGACAGCTAATGAAAAACTGTTTTTT. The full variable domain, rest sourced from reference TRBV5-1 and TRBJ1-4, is KAGVTQTPRYLIKTRGQQVTLSCSPISGHRSVSWYQQTPGQGLQFLFEYFSETQRNKGNFPGRFSGRQFSNSRSEMNVSTLELGDSALYLCASNSGTANEKLFFGSGTQLSVL.

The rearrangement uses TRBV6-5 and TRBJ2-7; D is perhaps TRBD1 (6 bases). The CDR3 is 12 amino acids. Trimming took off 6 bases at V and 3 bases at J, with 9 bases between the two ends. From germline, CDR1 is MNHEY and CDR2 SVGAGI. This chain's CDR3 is CASRKQGYEQYF. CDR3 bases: TGTGCCAGCAGAAAACAGGGCTACGAGCAGTACTTC.

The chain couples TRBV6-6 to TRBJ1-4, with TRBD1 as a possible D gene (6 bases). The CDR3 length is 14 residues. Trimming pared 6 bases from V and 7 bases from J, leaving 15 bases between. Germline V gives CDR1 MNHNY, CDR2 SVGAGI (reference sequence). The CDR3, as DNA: TGTGCCAGCAGGGGAGAAGGGGGTGTTGAAAAACTGTTTTTT. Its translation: CASRGEGGVEKLFF.

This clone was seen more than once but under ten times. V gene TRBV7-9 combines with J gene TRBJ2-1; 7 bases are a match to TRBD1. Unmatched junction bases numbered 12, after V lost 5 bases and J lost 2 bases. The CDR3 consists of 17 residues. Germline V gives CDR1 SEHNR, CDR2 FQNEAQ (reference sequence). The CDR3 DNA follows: TGTGCCAGCAGCCCTCCGATGAGGGACAGAGCCTACAATGAGCAGTTCTTC. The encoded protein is CASSPPMRDRAYNEQFF.

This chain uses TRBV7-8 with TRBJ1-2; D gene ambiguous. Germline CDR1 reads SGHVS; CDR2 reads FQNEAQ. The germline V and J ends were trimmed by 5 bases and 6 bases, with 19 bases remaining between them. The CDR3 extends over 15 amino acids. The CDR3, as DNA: TGTGCCAGCAGCCCACGACACGCTCTCGCCCATGGCTACACCTTC. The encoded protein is CASSPRHALAHGYTF.

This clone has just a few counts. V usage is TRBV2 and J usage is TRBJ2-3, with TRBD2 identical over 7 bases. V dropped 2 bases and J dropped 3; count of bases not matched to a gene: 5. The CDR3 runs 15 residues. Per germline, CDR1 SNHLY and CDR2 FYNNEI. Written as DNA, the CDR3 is TGTGCCAGCAGTGAAATGCGGGGGAGAACAGATACGCAGTATTTT. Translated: CASSEMRGRTDTQYF.

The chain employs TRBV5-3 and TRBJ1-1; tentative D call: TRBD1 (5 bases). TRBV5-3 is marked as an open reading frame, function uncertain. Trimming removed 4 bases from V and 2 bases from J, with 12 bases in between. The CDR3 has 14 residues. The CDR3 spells CARSAGRSNTEAFF. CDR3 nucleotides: TGTGCCAGAAGCGCGGGACGTAGTAACACTGAAGCTTTCTTT.

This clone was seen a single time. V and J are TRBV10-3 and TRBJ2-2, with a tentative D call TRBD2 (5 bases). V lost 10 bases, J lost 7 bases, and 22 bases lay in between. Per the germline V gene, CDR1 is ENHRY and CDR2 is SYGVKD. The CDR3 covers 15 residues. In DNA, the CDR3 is TGTGCCACCCTAGCCTCCCAGCTGACGGGCGGGGAGCTGTTTTTT. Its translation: CATLASQLTGGELFF.

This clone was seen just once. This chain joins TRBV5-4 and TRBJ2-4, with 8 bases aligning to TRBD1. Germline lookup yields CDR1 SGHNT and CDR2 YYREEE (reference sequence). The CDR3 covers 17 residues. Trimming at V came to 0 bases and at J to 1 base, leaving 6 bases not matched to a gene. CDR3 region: CASSLAGGQGAKNIQYF. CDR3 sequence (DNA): TGTGCCAGCAGCTTGGCTGGTGGACAGGGCGCCAAAAACATTCAGTACTTC.

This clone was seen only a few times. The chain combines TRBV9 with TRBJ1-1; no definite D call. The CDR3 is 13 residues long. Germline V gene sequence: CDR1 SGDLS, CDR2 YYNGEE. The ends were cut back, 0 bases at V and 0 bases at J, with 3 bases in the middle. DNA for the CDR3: TGTGCCAGCAGCGTAGCAGTGAACACTGAAGCTTTCTTT. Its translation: CASSVAVNTEAFF.